This T cell receptor (beta chain) was identified during a study of shared clonotypes between healthy human individuals. Overall study results and limits: Larger estimated richness was generally recorded for naive subsets relative to memory subsets.

The CDR3 has 13 amino acids. Trimming removed 8 bases from V and 4 bases from J, with 12 bases in between. Looked up from germline, CDR1 is ENHRY and CDR2 is SYGVKD. As concerns this clone: Its antigen remains unknown.

Libraries were prepared by immunoSEQ multiplex PCR; TCRdb keeps only in-frame clonotypes and omits some of them. The sample carries hundreds of thousands of clones, approximately 73% recorded once. Sequencing was carried out using memory CD4+ T cells sorted from blood. Subset described: CD45RA-negative fraction. This chain connects TRBV10-3 to TRBJ1-5, with D perhaps matching TRBD1 (5 bases). This receptor was obtained from a woman under 40 in good health. CDR3 nucleotide sequence: TGTGCCATCCGGGACGGGGGGAATCAGCCCCAGCATTTT. It specifies CAIRDGGNQPQHF.